This T cell receptor beta chain was captured in a study of identical twins. General study points: The study found that models underestimated out-of-frame TCR alpha sharing in monozygotic twins.

Regarding this clonotype: Its antigen is unidentified.

The CDR3 has 13 residues. V was shortened by 2 bases and J by 4 bases, with 8 bases between the two germline ends. Germline V gene lookup returns CDR1 SNHLY and CDR2 FYNNEI. Through template switching, a universal primer site was introduced, and the cDNA contained unique molecular identifiers. One entry per CDR3 protein, called by TCRdb with MiXCR from the 5' RACE reads. The sample lists around 450,000 distinct CDR3 sequences, over 12% occurring once. These data were also filed under a second study, of yellow fever vaccine responses in identical twins.

V and J are TRBV2 and TRBJ1-2; no definite D call. The specimen sequenced was CD4+ T cells sorted from blood. This clonotype was sampled from a woman aged 18 to 35 in good health. CDR3 DNA sequence: TGTGCCAGCAGTGAAACAGCCTCCTATGGCTACACCTTC. Translation: CASSETASYGYTF.